This entry lists 25 T cell receptor beta chains sequenced from one sample in a study of blood T cells in healthy people across ages. Together with a sample-barcoded 5' primer, a J-beta primer mix was included in a second PCR lasting about 6 to 11 cycles. TCRdb processed the 5' RACE reads anew with MiXCR; each CDR3 protein has one entry. Altogether hundreds of thousands of distinct CDR3 sequences are present, approximately 21% being singletons, with the ten largest covering 3% to 4.5%. Sequencing was carried out using blood. All receptors derive from a man aged 70-80 years in good health.

In this sample, this clonotype turned up many times. V usage is TRBV5-1 and J usage is TRBJ2-1; D is uncertain. The CDR3 covers 11 residues. V shed 7 bases and J shed 8 bases, with 10 bases lying between them. CDR1 is SGHRS, CDR2 YFSETQ, per germline. CDR3 DNA sequence: TGCGCCAGCGCCCGAGGCGATGAGCAGTTCTTC. It translates to CASARGDEQFF.

This clonotype was picked up many times. The V call is TRBV15, the J call TRBJ2-4; D gene ambiguous. The V and J ends lost 0 bases and 0 bases respectively, with 12 bases between them. This CDR3 is built from 17 residues. Germline CDR1 and CDR2: LNHNV and YYDKDF (reference sequence). DNA for the CDR3: TGTGCCACCAGCAGAGATCATTATCCTGTAGCCAAAAACATTCAGTACTTC. It encodes CATSRDHYPVAKNIQYF. The variable domain in full, completed from reference TRBV15 and TRBJ2-4, reads DAMVIQNPRYQVTQFGKPVTLSCSQTLNHNVMYWYQQKSSQAPKLLFHYYDKDFNNEADTPDNFQSRRPNTSFCFLDIRSPGLGDTAMYLCATSRDHYPVAKNIQYFGAGTRLSVL.

CDR3 sequence: CSAGTRSVHEQYF. The CDR3 nucleotides read TGCAGTGCGGGGACTAGGAGTGTCCACGAGCAGTACTTC. The chain has TRBV20-1 and TRBJ2-7; 8 nucleotides match TRBD2. J lost 5 bases, V lost 6 bases, and 9 bases had no gene match. CDR1 and CDR2 from the germline V gene are DFQATT and SNEGSKA (reference sequence). The CDR3 is made up of 13 amino acids.

V usage is TRBV11-2 and J usage is TRBJ2-5, with D hard to call. The DNA end lines up better with TRBJ2-7; the J call may be wrong. Germline CDR1 is SGHAT and CDR2 is FQNNGV. The CDR3 has 12 amino acids. The DNA of the CDR3 is TGTGCCAGCAGCCCCGTGGTTGGCGAGCAGTACTTC. Its protein is CASSPVVGEQYF.

The chain carries TRBV4-2 and TRBJ2-5; D is perhaps TRBD1 (6 bases). The germline CDR1 and CDR2 sequences are LGHNA and YNFKEQ. The CDR3 sequence is 15 residues long. V was pared by 0 bases and J by 4 bases, with 12 bases between. The CDR3 bases are TGTGCCAGCAGCCAAGATTCAGGGGTCGGAGAGACCCAGTACTTC. It translates to CASSQDSGVGETQYF.

J is TRBJ1-4 and V is TRBV3-1, with TRBD1 matching over 11 bases. J was trimmed by 8 bases and V by 6 bases; bases with no gene match: 8. Per germline, CDR1 LGHDT and CDR2 YNNKEL (reference sequence). CDR3 length: 15 amino acids. CDR3 loop: CASSHRDRGDEKLFF. The CDR3 DNA is TGTGCCAGCAGTCATCGGGACAGGGGGGACGAAAAACTGTTTTTT.

This clonotype was counted ten times or more. J is TRBJ2-7 and V is TRBV20-1; D may be TRBD1 (6 bases). The CDR3 is made up of 11 amino acids. CDR1 and CDR2 (germline): DFQATT, SNEGSKA (reference sequence). The germline V and J ends were trimmed by 6 bases and 5 bases, with 11 bases remaining between them. The CDR3 DNA sequence: TGCAGTGCGGAACAGGGTCACGAGCAGTACTTC. It translates to CSAEQGHEQYF.

The chain couples TRBV29-1 to TRBJ2-5, with a possible D match to TRBD1 (5 bases). Trimming removed 7 bases at V and 4 bases at J, with 22 bases between. Germline CDR1 and CDR2: SQVTM and ANQGSEA. The CDR3 is 15 residues long. The CDR3 sequence: CSARGGRTGVETQYF. The CDR3 DNA is TGCAGCGCTCGTGGTGGAAGAACAGGAGTAGAGACCCAGTACTTC.

The CDR3 region has the DNA TGTGCCAGCAGTTTGGATCTAGCGGGAGGGAGCTCCTACGAGCAGTACTTC. Its protein is CASSLDLAGGSSYEQYF. The gene calls are TRBV28 and TRBJ2-7; TRBD2 agrees at 12 bases. The CDR3 runs 17 residues. The germline V gene encodes CDR1 MDHEN and CDR2 SYDVKM. With 3 bases clipped from V and 0 bases from J, the junction kept 6 bases outside the gene matches.

A word on this clonotype: One end of the junction fails to match germline, which may point to a read error. The chain is built from TRBV18 and TRBJ2-6; a weak D match, TRBD1 (6 bases). The CDR3 contains 16 residues. Per germline, CDR1 KGHSH and CDR2 LQKENI. CDR3 DNA: TGTGCCAGCTCTCCAGACAGGAACTCTGGGGCCGACGTCCTGACTTTC. Its protein is CASSPDRNSGADVLTF.

This clonotype was recorded at least ten times. The J gene is TRBJ2-5, the V gene TRBV28; D unresolved. Trimming cost V 6 bases and J 1 base, with 9 bases left between them. This CDR3 spans 13 amino acids. Germline V lookup: CDR1 MDHEN, CDR2 SYDVKM. CDR3 sequence: CASRENSQETQYF. The CDR3 DNA sequence: TGTGCCAGCAGGGAGAACAGCCAAGAGACCCAGTACTTC.

V is TRBV6-2 or TRBV6-3 and J is TRBJ2-1; tentatively, D is TRBD1 or TRBD2 (5 bases each). The assigned J gene may be wrong: the sequence end matches TRBJ2-7 better. This CDR3 comprises 12 residues. Germline loops: CDR1 MNHEY, CDR2 SVGEGT. The CDR3 reads CASSPNEGEQYF. In DNA form, the CDR3 reads TGTGCCAGCAGCCCCAATGAGGGGGAGCAGTACTTC.

CDR3 DNA: TGTGCCAGCAGCTTAACAGGGACTAGAGTTTCAGATACGCAGTATTTT. Amino acid sequence: CASSLTGTRVSDTQYF. The chain couples TRBV7-3 to TRBJ2-3, with 8 bases aligning to TRBD2. Germline trimming cut 0 bases from V and 4 bases from J; bases unmatched to any gene: 6. There are 16 residues in the CDR3. Germline V gives CDR1 SGHTA, CDR2 FQGTGA.

This clonotype was observed a handful of times. V gene TRBV18 combines with J gene TRBJ1-2, with 10 bases aligning to TRBD1. The CDR3 has 15 amino acids. V lost 4 bases to trimming and J lost 2 bases; unmatched junction nucleotides: 4. Germline CDR1 and CDR2: KGHSH and LQKENI. This CDR3 reads CASSQGQGSNYGYTF. The CDR3 DNA reads as TGTGCCAGCTCACAGGGACAGGGGTCCAACTATGGCTACACCTTC.

The rearrangement joins TRBV20-1 to TRBJ2-7, with 10 bases matching TRBD2. The CDR3 is made up of 14 amino acids. The V and J ends lost 6 bases and 2 bases, in that order; junction bases with no gene match: 7. Germline assignment: CDR1 DFQATT and CDR2 SNEGSKA (reference sequence). CDR3 coding DNA: TGCAGTGCAACACTAGCGGGACGTACCTACGAGCAGTACTTC. Protein sequence: CSATLAGRTYEQYF.

The chain has TRBV28 and TRBJ2-7; 10 bases are shared with TRBD2. With 0 bases clipped from V and 2 bases from J, the junction kept 10 bases outside the gene matches. Germline V gives CDR1 MDHEN, CDR2 SYDVKM. The CDR3 extends over 18 amino acids. CDR3 DNA: TGTGCCAGCAGTTTATGGCCTAGCGGACTAGCGGATCCCTACGAGCAGTACTTC. Its translation: CASSLWPSGLADPYEQYF.

This clonotype was seen ten or more times. The gene calls are TRBV28 and TRBJ2-3; D ambiguous. The V end lost 5 bases, the J end lost 2 bases, and 14 bases lay between the germline ends. Germline V gives CDR1 MDHEN, CDR2 SYDVKM. This CDR3 has 15 residues. The CDR3 here is CASSRSGQLTDTQYF. Here the CDR3 DNA reads TGTGCCAGCAGTCGAAGTGGTCAGCTCACAGATACGCAGTATTTT.

This clonotype showed up just a few times. One junction end disagrees with the germline gene, perhaps due to a read error. The gene calls are TRBV6-2 or TRBV6-3 and TRBJ2-3; 8 bases fit TRBD1. Germline CDR1 MNHEY, CDR2 SVGEGT. The CDR3 is 15 residues long. CDR3 sequence (DNA): TGTGCCTGCAGTCGGACAGGGAAGAGCACAGATACGCAGTATTTT. Protein sequence: CACSRTGKSTDTQYF.

The DNA for the CDR3 is TGCAGTGCTAGCCCTCCTCTGGGCTCCAGCCGTTTAGAGCAGTACTTC. Amino acids: CSASPPLGSSRLEQYF. The chain carries TRBV20-1 and TRBJ2-7, with D unresolved. Trimming stripped 3 bases from V and 7 bases from J, with 25 bases between. CDR1 is DFQATT and CDR2 is SNEGSKA in the germline V gene (reference sequence). The CDR3 has 16 amino acids.

The chain uses TRBV6-1 and TRBJ1-2; D remains ambiguous. Germline CDR1 and CDR2: MNHNS and SASEGT. The CDR3 totals 14 residues. Trimming took 3 bases from V and 0 from J, leaving 8 bases between them. The CDR3 region has the DNA TGTGCCAGCAGTGAGCACAGCTCTAACTATGGCTACACCTTC. It encodes CASSEHSSNYGYTF.

This chain links TRBV7-9 with TRBJ2-1, with D unresolved. The CDR3 extends over 11 amino acids. Between the trimmed V and J ends, which lost 3 bases and 15 bases, there was a span of 12 bases. Germline V lookup: CDR1 SEHNR, CDR2 FQNEAQ (reference sequence). CDR3 loop: CASSFLGLSFF. CDR3 bases: TGTGCCAGCAGCTTCCTAGGTCTATCGTTCTTC.

The chain has TRBV7-2 and TRBJ2-1; TRBD1 or TRBD2 may be the D gene (5 bases each). V lost 5 bases, J lost 7 bases, and 15 bases lay in between. Germline loops: CDR1 SGHTA, CDR2 FQGNSA. The CDR3 consists of 14 residues. In DNA, the CDR3 is TGTGCCAGCAGCGGCCGGGACGGGTGGAATGAGCAGTTCTTC. This codes for CASSGRDGWNEQFF.

The chain employs TRBV24-1 and TRBJ2-3; 9 positions agree with TRBD1. With 5 bases clipped from V and 4 bases from J, the junction kept 6 bases outside the gene matches. CDR1 and CDR2 (germline): KGHDR, SFDVKD. CDR3 length: 15 amino acids. The CDR3 is CATSGGQGMADTQYF. CDR3 coding DNA: TGTGCCACCAGTGGGGGACAGGGAATGGCAGATACGCAGTATTTT.

This clonotype has just a few counts. The chain uses TRBV25-1 and TRBJ2-5, with D perhaps assigned TRBD1 or TRBD2 (5 bases each). The tail of the sequence fits TRBJ2-7 better, so the J call may be wrong. The CDR3 consists of 14 residues. CDR1 is MGHDK and CDR2 is SYGVNS in the germline V gene. CDR3: CASRGVGVSYEQYF. In nucleotides, the CDR3 is TGTGCCAGCAGGGGAGTGGGGGTCTCCTACGAGCAGTACTTC.

This clonotype was counted many times. CDR3 protein: CASSIVAGRNNEQFF. For the CDR3, the DNA is TGTGCCAGCAGTATCGTGGCGGGTCGGAACAATGAGCAGTTCTTC. The chain employs TRBV27 and TRBJ2-1; D possibly corresponds to TRBD2 (5 bases). CDR1 and CDR2 from the germline V gene are MNHEY and SMNVEV (reference sequence). CDR3 length: 15 amino acids. The germline V and J ends were trimmed by 5 bases and 5 bases, with 16 bases remaining between them.